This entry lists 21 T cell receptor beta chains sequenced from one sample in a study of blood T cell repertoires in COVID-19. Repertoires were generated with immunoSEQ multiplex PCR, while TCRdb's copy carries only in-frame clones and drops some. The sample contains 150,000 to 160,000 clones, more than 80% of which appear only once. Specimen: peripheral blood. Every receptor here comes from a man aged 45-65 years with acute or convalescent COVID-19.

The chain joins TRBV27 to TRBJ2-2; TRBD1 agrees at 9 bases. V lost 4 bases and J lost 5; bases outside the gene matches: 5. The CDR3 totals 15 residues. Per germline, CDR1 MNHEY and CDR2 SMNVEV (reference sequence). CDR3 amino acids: CASSSDRGGTGELFF. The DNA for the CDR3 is TGTGCCAGCAGTTCGGACAGGGGTGGAACCGGGGAGCTGTTTTTT.

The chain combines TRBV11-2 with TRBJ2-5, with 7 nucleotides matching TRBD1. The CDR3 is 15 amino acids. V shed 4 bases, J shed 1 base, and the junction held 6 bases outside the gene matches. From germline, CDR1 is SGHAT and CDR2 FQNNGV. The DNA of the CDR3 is TGTGCCAGCAGCTCCCCGGGGACAGCCCAAGAGACCCAGTACTTC. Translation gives CASSSPGTAQETQYF.

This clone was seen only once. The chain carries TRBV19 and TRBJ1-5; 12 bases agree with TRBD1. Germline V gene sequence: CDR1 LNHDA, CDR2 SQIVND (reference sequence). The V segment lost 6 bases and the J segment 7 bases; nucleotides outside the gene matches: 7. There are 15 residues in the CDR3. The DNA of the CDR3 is TGTGCCAGTAGCCCGGGGGACAGGGGGCTACAGCCCCAGCATTTT. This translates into CASSPGDRGLQPQHF.

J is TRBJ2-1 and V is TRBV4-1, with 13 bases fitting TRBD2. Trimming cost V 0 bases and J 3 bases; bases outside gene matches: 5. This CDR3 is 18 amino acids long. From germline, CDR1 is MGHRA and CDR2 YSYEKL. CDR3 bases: TGCGCCAGCAGCCAAGATCCAACTAGCGGGGGGGGCTACAATGAGCAGTTCTTC. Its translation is CASSQDPTSGGGYNEQFF.

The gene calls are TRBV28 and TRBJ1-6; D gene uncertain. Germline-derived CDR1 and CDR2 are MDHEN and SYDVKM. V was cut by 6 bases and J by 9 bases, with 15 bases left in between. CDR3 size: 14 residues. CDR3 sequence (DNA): TGTGCCAGCAGCCCAATCGGGTACGGTTCACCCCTCCACTTT. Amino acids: CASSPIGYGSPLHF.

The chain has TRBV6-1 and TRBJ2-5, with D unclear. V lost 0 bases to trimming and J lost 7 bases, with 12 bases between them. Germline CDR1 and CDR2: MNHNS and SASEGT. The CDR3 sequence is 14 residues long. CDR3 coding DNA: TGTGCCAGCAGTGAAGCTAGTCACAGCCCGACCCAGTACTTC. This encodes CASSEASHSPTQYF.

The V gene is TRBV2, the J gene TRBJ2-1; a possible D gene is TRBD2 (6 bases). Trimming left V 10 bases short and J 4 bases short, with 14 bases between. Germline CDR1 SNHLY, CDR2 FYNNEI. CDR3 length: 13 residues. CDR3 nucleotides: TGTGCCAACTCCGGGACTGGATACAATGAGCAGTTCTTC. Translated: CANSGTGYNEQFF.

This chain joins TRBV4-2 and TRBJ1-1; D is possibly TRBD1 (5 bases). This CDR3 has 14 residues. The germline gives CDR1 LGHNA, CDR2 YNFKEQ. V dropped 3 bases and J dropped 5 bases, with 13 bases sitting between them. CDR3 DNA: TGTGCCAGCAGCCAGGGGGGTGGGGGTACTGAAGCTTTCTTT. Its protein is CASSQGGGGTEAFF.

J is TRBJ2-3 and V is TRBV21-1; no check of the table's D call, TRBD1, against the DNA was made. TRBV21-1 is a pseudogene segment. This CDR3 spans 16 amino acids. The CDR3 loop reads CASSKVDRGIRDTQYF. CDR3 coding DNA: TGTGCCAGCAGCAAAGTGGACAGGGGAATCAGAGATACGCAGTATTTT.

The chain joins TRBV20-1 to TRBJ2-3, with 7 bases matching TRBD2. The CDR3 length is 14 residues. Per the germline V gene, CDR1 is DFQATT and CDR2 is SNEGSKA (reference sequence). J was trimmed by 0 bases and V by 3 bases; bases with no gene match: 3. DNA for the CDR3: TGCAGTGCTAGTTATAGCGGGAGCACAGATACGCAGTATTTT. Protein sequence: CSASYSGSTDTQYF.

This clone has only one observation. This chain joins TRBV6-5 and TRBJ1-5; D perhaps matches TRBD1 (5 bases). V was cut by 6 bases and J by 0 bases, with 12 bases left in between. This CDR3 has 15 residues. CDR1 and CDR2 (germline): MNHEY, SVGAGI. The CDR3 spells CASRGGYYSNQPQHF. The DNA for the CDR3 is TGTGCCAGCAGGGGGGGTTATTATAGCAATCAGCCCCAGCATTTT.

The CDR3 DNA follows: TGCGCCAGCAGTGAGTCGACTGCCGGACTAGCGGGAGGGCCGGAAGACAATGAGCAGTTCTTC. Its protein is CASSESTAGLAGGPEDNEQFF. The chain employs TRBV10-1 and TRBJ2-1; 15 nucleotides line up with TRBD2. Germline loops: CDR1 WNHNN, CDR2 SYGVQD (reference sequence). V lost 0 bases to trimming and J lost 5 bases; unmatched junction nucleotides: 14. CDR3 size: 21 residues.

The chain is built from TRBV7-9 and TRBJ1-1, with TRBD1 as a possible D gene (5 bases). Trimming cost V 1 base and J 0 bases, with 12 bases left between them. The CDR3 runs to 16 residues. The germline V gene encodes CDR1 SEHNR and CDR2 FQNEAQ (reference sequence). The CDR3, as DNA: TGTGCCAGCAGCTTAGTTGGAGGGGCAATGAACACTGAAGCTTTCTTT. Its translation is CASSLVGGAMNTEAFF.

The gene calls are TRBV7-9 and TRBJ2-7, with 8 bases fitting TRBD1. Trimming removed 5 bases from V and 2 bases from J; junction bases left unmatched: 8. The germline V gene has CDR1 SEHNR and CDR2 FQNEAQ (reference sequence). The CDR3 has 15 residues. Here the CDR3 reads CASSPLGQGTYEQYF. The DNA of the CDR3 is TGTGCCAGCAGCCCCCTAGGACAGGGCACCTACGAGCAGTACTTC.

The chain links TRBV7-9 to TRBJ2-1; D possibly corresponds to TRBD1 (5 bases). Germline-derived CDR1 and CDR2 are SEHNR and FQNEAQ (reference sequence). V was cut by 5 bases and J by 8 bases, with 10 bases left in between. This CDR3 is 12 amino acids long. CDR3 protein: CASSNQGYEQFF. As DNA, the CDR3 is TGTGCCAGCAGCAATCAGGGTTATGAGCAGTTCTTC.

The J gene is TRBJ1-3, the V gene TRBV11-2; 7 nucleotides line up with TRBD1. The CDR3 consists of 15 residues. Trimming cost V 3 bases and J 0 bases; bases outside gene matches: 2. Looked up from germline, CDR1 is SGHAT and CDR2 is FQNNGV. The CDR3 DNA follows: TGTGCCAGCAGCTTCTGGACAGGCTCTGGAAACACCATATATTTT. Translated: CASSFWTGSGNTIYF. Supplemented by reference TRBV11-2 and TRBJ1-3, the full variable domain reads EAGVAQSPRYKIIEKRQSVAFWCNPISGHATLYWYQQILGQGPKLLIQFQNNGVVDDSQLPKDRFSAERLKGVDSTLKIQPAKLEDSAVYLCASSFWTGSGNTIYFGEGSWLTVV.

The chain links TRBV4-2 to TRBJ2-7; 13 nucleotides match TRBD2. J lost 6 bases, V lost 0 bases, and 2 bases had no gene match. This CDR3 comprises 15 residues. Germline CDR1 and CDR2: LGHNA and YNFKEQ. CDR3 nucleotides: TGTGCCAGCAGCCAAGAGACTAGCGGGAGGCTCGAGCAGTACTTC. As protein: CASSQETSGRLEQYF.

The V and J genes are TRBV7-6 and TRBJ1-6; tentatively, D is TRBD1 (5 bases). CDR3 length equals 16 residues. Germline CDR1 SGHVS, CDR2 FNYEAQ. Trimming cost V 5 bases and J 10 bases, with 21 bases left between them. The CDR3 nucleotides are TGTGCCAGCAGCCCCGGTAGTGGCAGGGTTGGCTCACCCCTCCACTTT. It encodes CASSPGSGRVGSPLHF.

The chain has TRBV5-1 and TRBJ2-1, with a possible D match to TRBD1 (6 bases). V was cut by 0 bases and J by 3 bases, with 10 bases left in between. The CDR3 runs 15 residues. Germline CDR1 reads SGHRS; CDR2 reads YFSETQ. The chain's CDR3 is CASSLVGDNYNEQFF. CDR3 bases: TGCGCCAGCAGCTTGGTAGGGGACAACTACAATGAGCAGTTCTTC.

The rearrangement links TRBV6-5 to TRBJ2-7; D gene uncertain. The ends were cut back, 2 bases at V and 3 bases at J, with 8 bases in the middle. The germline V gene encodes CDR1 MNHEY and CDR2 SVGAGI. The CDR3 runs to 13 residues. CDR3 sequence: CASSYRIDYEQYV. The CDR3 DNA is TGTGCCAGCAGTTACCGCATAGACTACGAGCAGTACGTC.

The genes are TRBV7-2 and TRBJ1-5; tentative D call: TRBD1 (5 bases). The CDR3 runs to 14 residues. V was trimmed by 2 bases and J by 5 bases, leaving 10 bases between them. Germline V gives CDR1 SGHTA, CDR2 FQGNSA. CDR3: CASSLISGYQPQHF. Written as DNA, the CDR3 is TGTGCCAGCAGCTTAATCTCAGGGTATCAGCCCCAGCATTTT.